This T cell receptor (beta chain) was sequenced during a study of T cell clones after liver transplantation. General observations from the study: A significant post-transplant drop in circulating graft-donor-reactive CD4 TCRbeta sequences occurred in most of the 8 subjects. These preliminary findings come from unstandardized post-transplant sampling times.

Thawed unstimulated PBMCs were FACS-sorted by CD3, CD4 and CD8 into two populations. The repertoire was sequenced with immunoSEQ multiplex PCR; TCRdb's copy has only in-frame clones and lacks some. The sample yields 99,000 or so clones, roughly 80% seen once. J gave up 5 bases and V 7 bases, and 6 bases lay outside the gene matches. The CDR3 loop spans 14 amino acids. The germline gives CDR1 MDHEN, CDR2 SYDVKM. About this clone itself: The target antigen is unknown.

The sample in question was CD4+ T cells from blood, obtained before liver transplant. The chain couples TRBV28 to TRBJ2-2, with TRBD2 matching 8 bases. This TCR derives from a human donor who received a liver transplant. CDR3 sequence reads: CASKEAGATGELFF. The CDR3, as DNA: TGTGCCAGCAAAGAAGCGGGAGCGACCGGGGAGCTGTTTTTT.